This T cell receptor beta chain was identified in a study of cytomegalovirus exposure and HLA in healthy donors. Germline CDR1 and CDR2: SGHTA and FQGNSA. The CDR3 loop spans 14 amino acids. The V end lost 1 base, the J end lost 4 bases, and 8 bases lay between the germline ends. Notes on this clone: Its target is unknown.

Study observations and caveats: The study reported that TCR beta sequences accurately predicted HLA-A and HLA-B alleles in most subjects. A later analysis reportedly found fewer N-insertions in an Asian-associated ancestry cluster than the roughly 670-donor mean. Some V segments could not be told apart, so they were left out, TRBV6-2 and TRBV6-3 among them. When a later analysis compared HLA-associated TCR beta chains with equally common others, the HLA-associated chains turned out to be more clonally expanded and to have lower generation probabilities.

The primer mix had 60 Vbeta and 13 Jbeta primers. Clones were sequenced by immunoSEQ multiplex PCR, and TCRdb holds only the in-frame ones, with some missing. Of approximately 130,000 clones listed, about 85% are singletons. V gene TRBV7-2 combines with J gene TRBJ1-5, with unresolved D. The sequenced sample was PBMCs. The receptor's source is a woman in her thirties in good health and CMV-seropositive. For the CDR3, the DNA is TGTGCCAGCAGCTTAGGGCCAGTGAATCAGCCCCAGCATTTT. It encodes CASSLGPVNQPQHF.